One sample yielded the 21 T cell receptor beta chains listed below, sequenced in a study of CD8 T cells in ankylosing spondylitis. TCRdb passed the 5' RACE reads through MiXCR, listing each CDR3 protein once. The sample records roughly 42,000 distinct CDR3 sequences, roughly 2.5% being singletons. Input material: blood, either unsorted or a sorted T cell fraction (not recorded which). Receptors were obtained from a male donor with ankylosing spondylitis or in good health (not recorded which).

This clonotype was recorded many times. V and J are TRBV9 and TRBJ2-7; 11 positions match TRBD2. CDR1 SGDLS and CDR2 YYNGEE come from the germline V gene. This CDR3 has 15 residues. Unmatched junction bases numbered 4, after V lost 2 bases and J lost 3 bases. The CDR3 DNA sequence: TGTGCCAGCAGCGTTACTAGCGGGAGCATCTACGAGCAGTACTTC. It yields the protein CASSVTSGSIYEQYF.

This clonotype was picked up many times. A much larger clone lies a single base off, so this may be a read error. The CDR3 is CASSVGSNEKLFF. CDR3 nucleotides: TGTGCCAGCAGCGTAGGAAGTAATGAAAAACTGTTTTTT. This chain uses TRBV9 with TRBJ1-4; no firm D call. Between the trimmed V and J ends, which lost 0 bases and 4 bases, there was a span of 4 bases. This CDR3 has 13 residues. CDR1 is SGDLS and CDR2 is YYNGEE in the germline V gene.

This clonotype was detected many times. The chain has TRBV9 and TRBJ1-2, with D unresolved. The CDR3 extends over 14 amino acids. From germline, CDR1 is SGDLS and CDR2 YYNGEE. The V and J ends lost 4 bases and 2 bases respectively, with 12 bases between them. For the CDR3, the DNA is TGTGCCAGCAGCCAAGCGAGACGGAACTATGGCTACACCTTC. Its translation: CASSQARRNYGYTF.

The sample holds many counts of this clonotype. This rearrangement joins TRBV9 to TRBJ2-3; no firm D call. Trimming removed 4 bases at V and 8 bases at J, with 11 bases between. This CDR3 comprises 12 residues. Germline CDR1 and CDR2: SGDLS and YYNGEE. CDR3 coding DNA: TGTGCCAGCAGCCCAGGAGTCGGTACGCAGTATTTT. Translating it yields CASSPGVGTQYF.

This clonotype has ten or more counts. V is TRBV9 and J is TRBJ2-5; possibly TRBD1 or TRBD2 for D (5 bases each). Germline CDR1 is SGDLS and CDR2 is YYNGEE. This CDR3 spans 15 amino acids. V was pared by 0 bases and J by 4 bases, with 13 bases between. In nucleotides, the CDR3 is TGTGCCAGCAGCGTAGGAGGAGCTGGGGGAGAGACCCAGTACTTC. Protein: CASSVGGAGGETQYF.

This clonotype came up many times. J is TRBJ2-7 and V is TRBV9; no firm D call. CDR3 length: 14 residues. Germline V gene sequence: CDR1 SGDLS, CDR2 YYNGEE. Deletions cut 0 bases from V and 2 bases from J, with 9 bases between. The CDR3: CASSVGVAPYEQYF. The DNA of the CDR3 is TGTGCCAGCAGCGTAGGGGTAGCCCCCTACGAGCAGTACTTC.

This clonotype appeared many times. The rearrangement links TRBV9 to TRBJ2-4, with 8 bases matching TRBD2. The CDR3 covers 21 residues. Germline V gene lookup returns CDR1 SGDLS and CDR2 YYNGEE. V was clipped by 3 bases and J by 2 bases; unmatched bases: 22. Here the CDR3 DNA reads TGTGCCAGCAGCGCCGTACCGGGAGGGGACTGGGGTCGTCCGTCCAAAAACATTCAGTACTTC. It specifies CASSAVPGGDWGRPSKNIQYF.

This clonotype was observed at least ten times. The rearrangement uses TRBV9 and TRBJ2-2; D not resolved. Germline CDR1 and CDR2: SGDLS and YYNGEE. This CDR3 has 14 residues. Deletions cut 2 bases from V and 5 bases from J, with 10 bases between. The CDR3 spells CASSVTTGTGELFF. In DNA form, the CDR3 reads TGTGCCAGCAGCGTGACAACCGGGACCGGGGAGCTGTTTTTT.

This clonotype was counted ten times or more. This chain uses TRBV9 with TRBJ2-1; 10 nucleotides match TRBD2. V was pared by 4 bases and J by 4 bases, with 11 bases of the junction left unmatched. The CDR3 length is 17 residues. Germline-derived CDR1 and CDR2 are SGDLS and YYNGEE. Here the CDR3 DNA reads TGTGCCAGCAGCCCGAAATCGAATAGCGGGAGGTACAATGAGCAGTTCTTC. Its protein product is CASSPKSNSGRYNEQFF.

This clonotype was seen at least ten times. The chain combines TRBV9 with TRBJ1-6, with TRBD1 identical over 8 bases. The CDR3 consists of 20 residues. J lost 0 bases, V lost 4 bases, and 15 bases had no gene match. Germline V gene data show CDR1 as SGDLS and CDR2 as YYNGEE. The CDR3 reads CASSPHLGQGLSSYNSPLHF. CDR3 in DNA: TGTGCCAGCAGCCCGCATCTCGGACAGGGCCTAAGCTCCTATAATTCACCCCTCCACTTT.

Many counts were recorded for this clonotype. The rearrangement joins TRBV9 to TRBJ2-5; 8 nucleotides line up with TRBD2. V trimming: 4 bases; J trimming: 1 base; junction bases outside the gene matches: 12. The CDR3 extends over 17 amino acids. Germline V lookup: CDR1 SGDLS, CDR2 YYNGEE. CDR3: CASSPQALAGIQETQYF. The CDR3 region has the DNA TGTGCCAGCAGCCCCCAGGCCCTAGCGGGCATCCAAGAGACCCAGTACTTC.

This clonotype has at least ten counts. The chain couples TRBV9 to TRBJ1-5; D gene ambiguous. V was trimmed by 1 base and J by 3 bases, leaving 14 bases between them. CDR3 length: 16 amino acids. Germline V gene sequence: CDR1 SGDLS, CDR2 YYNGEE. The CDR3 protein is CASSVSAGGDNQPQHF. As DNA, the CDR3 is TGTGCCAGCAGCGTATCTGCGGGTGGGGACAATCAGCCCCAGCATTTT.

This clonotype was seen repeatedly, ten times or more. This sequence joins TRBV9 and TRBJ1-3; no clear D gene. From germline, CDR1 is SGDLS and CDR2 YYNGEE. Trimming removed 3 bases at V and 0 bases at J, with 10 bases between. CDR3 length equals 15 residues. In nucleotides, the CDR3 is TGTGCCAGCAGCGAGGCCGGGTCCTCTGGAAACACCATATATTTT. Amino acids: CASSEAGSSGNTIYF. The variable domain in full, with the rest retrieved from reference TRBV9 and TRBJ1-3, is DSGVTQTPKHLITATGQRVTLRCSPRSGDLSVYWYQQSLDQGLQFLIQYYNGEERAKGNILERFSAQQFPDLHSELNLSSLELGDSALYFCASSEAGSSGNTIYFGEGSWLTVV.

This clonotype was observed at least ten times. J is TRBJ1-5 and V is TRBV9; D not certain. The V end was cut by 2 bases, the J end by 5 bases, with 11 bases between. Germline V gives CDR1 SGDLS, CDR2 YYNGEE. The CDR3 is 14 residues long. This CDR3 reads CASSVEGNDQPQHF. In DNA, the CDR3 is TGTGCCAGCAGCGTCGAAGGGAACGATCAGCCCCAGCATTTT.

This clonotype was seen ten or more times. The gene calls are TRBV9 and TRBJ1-4; unclear D gene. Trimming took off 4 bases at V and 5 bases at J, with 15 bases between the two ends. The CDR3 spans 15 residues. Germline values: CDR1 SGDLS, CDR2 YYNGEE. The CDR3 protein is CASSPLGRMNEKLFF. CDR3 nucleotides: TGTGCCAGCAGCCCACTAGGGAGGATGAATGAAAAACTGTTTTTT.

In its sample, this clonotype was seen many times. The J gene is TRBJ1-2, the V gene TRBV9, with a weak D call TRBD1 (5 bases). The CDR3 runs to 14 residues. The germline V and J ends were trimmed by 3 bases and 0 bases, with 9 bases remaining between them. In germline, CDR1 is SGDLS, CDR2 YYNGEE. For the CDR3, the DNA is TGTGCCAGCAGCGCCGGACATTCTAACTATGGCTACACCTTC. It translates to CASSAGHSNYGYTF.

In this sample, this clonotype turned up many times. The chain employs TRBV9 and TRBJ1-4; possible D gene TRBD1, 6 bases. Trimming removed 0 bases at V and 4 bases at J, with 10 bases between. The germline V gene encodes CDR1 SGDLS and CDR2 YYNGEE. There are 15 residues in the CDR3. DNA for the CDR3: TGTGCCAGCAGCGTAGCAGCAGGGGTTAATGAAAAACTGTTTTTT. As protein: CASSVAAGVNEKLFF.

Many counts were recorded for this clonotype. The V call is TRBV9, the J call TRBJ1-4; the D gene is possibly TRBD1 (5 bases). Germline CDR1 reads SGDLS; CDR2 reads YYNGEE. This CDR3 contains 15 residues. Trimming cost V 0 bases and J 8 bases, with 14 bases left between them. Here the CDR3 reads CASSVGRGVSEKLFF. The CDR3 DNA reads TGTGCCAGCAGCGTAGGGAGGGGAGTTTCGGAAAAACTGTTTTTT.

This clonotype was detected ten times or more. The chain couples TRBV9 to TRBJ2-3; D is undetermined. The CDR3 is 14 amino acids. V was trimmed by 0 bases and J by 2 bases, leaving 7 bases between them. CDR1 is SGDLS and CDR2 is YYNGEE in the germline V gene. The CDR3 DNA reads TGTGCCAGCAGCGTAGGGGTAACCACAGATACGCAGTATTTT. As protein: CASSVGVTTDTQYF.

This clonotype was recorded at least ten times. As DNA, the CDR3 is TGTGCCAGCAGCTCCCGGTGGGGCGGGAGTGAGACCCAGTACTTC. Protein sequence: CASSSRWGGSETQYF. V and J are TRBV9 and TRBJ2-5; the match to TRBD2 covers 7 bases. The length of the CDR3 is 15 residues. V gave up 4 bases and J gave up 5 bases; unmatched junction bases: 11. Germline CDR1 reads SGDLS; CDR2 reads YYNGEE. Looking up the rest from reference TRBV9 and TRBJ2-5 gives the full variable domain: DSGVTQTPKHLITATGQRVTLRCSPRSGDLSVYWYQQSLDQGLQFLIQYYNGEERAKGNILERFSAQQFPDLHSELNLSSLELGDSALYFCASSSRWGGSETQYFGPGTRLLVL.

This clonotype showed up many times. The chain is built from TRBV9 and TRBJ2-1; 11 nucleotides agree with TRBD2. Trimming cost V 5 bases and J 9 bases; bases outside gene matches: 16. Germline V CDR1 and CDR2: SGDLS, YYNGEE. The CDR3 is made up of 17 amino acids. The CDR3 nucleotides read TGTGCCAGCAGTGAGTGGGAGGTAGCGGGGGGGGTTGGTGAGCAGTTCTTC. This translates into CASSEWEVAGGVGEQFF.